These 5 T cell receptor beta chains originate from one sample sequenced in a study of blood T cell repertoires in COVID-19. Clones were read by immunoSEQ multiplex PCR, and TCRdb kept only the in-frame ones, dropping some. Of about 110,000 clones detected, 70% to 90% appear once; the ten largest clones hold 8% to 8.5%. Sequencing input: peripheral blood. Receptor source: an older woman who had recovered from COVID-19.

The V call is TRBV19, the J call TRBJ1-3; 8 nucleotides agree with TRBD1. Trimming cost V 9 bases and J 0 bases; bases outside gene matches: 10. Germline V gene lookup returns CDR1 LNHDA and CDR2 SQIVND (reference sequence). This CDR3 region has 16 residues. CDR3 sequence (DNA): TGTGCCAGCAACCCGACAGGGGCATTCTCTGGAAACACCATATATTTT. It is translated as CASNPTGAFSGNTIYF.

The chain employs TRBV6-2 or TRBV6-3 and TRBJ1-2; tentative D call: TRBD1 (5 bases). V was clipped by 6 bases and J by 0 bases, with 11 bases between them. CDR1 is MNHEY and CDR2 is SVGEGT in the germline V gene. The CDR3 sequence is 14 residues long. This CDR3 reads CASSDSPPNYGYTF. Here the CDR3 DNA reads TGTGCCAGCAGCGACAGCCCCCCTAACTATGGCTACACCTTC.

This chain connects TRBV5-3 to TRBJ2-1; TRBD2 aligns across 13 bases. TRBV5-3 is assigned to the ORF class and has an uncertain function. The CDR3 length is 19 residues. Trimming cost V 4 bases and J 1 base; bases outside gene matches: 11. As DNA, the CDR3 is TGTGCCAGAAGCCAGTACGGACTAGCGGGAGATTGGTCCTACAATGAGCAGTTCTTC. Its translation is CARSQYGLAGDWSYNEQFF.

The chain is built from TRBV6-6 and TRBJ2-2; maybe TRBD1 (6 bases). Germline V gene sequence: CDR1 MNHNY, CDR2 SVGAGI (reference sequence). The CDR3 sequence is 16 residues long. The V gene lost 2 bases and the J gene lost 2 bases, with 12 bases spanning the gap. CDR3 sequence reads: CASSYLSTGNTGELFF. The CDR3 DNA is TGTGCCAGCAGTTACCTCTCGACAGGAAACACCGGGGAGCTGTTTTTT.

The chain has TRBV7-8 and TRBJ1-5; D ambiguous. Germline values: CDR1 SGHVS, CDR2 FQNEAQ. The V end lost 1 base, the J end lost 5 bases, and 6 bases lay between the germline ends. The CDR3 has 13 amino acids. The CDR3 bases are TGTGCCAGCAGCTTAGTGCGTGATCAGCCCCAGCATTTT. This encodes CASSLVRDQPQHF.